These 30 T cell receptor beta chains originate from one sample sequenced in a study of post-analysis software for immune sequencing data. Points from the study as a whole: Controls showed lower frequencies than patients for roughly five TRBV segments, and TRBV5-6, TRBV5-1 and TRBV20-1 were among these.

Built from TCR beta cDNA, the libraries had unique molecular identifiers in them. Via MiXCR, TCRdb re-called the PCR reads, giving one row per CDR3 protein. The table has around 260,000 distinct CDR3 sequences, about 40% seen once. These receptors have no known antigen. Sequencing input: blood. Receptor source: a girl aged 5 to 17 with multiple sclerosis.

This clonotype was detected ten times or more. The genes are TRBV3-1 and TRBJ2-5; D may be TRBD2 (6 bases). V shed 4 bases and J shed 3 bases, with 12 bases lying between them. The CDR3 is made up of 14 amino acids. Per germline, CDR1 LGHDT and CDR2 YNNKEL (reference sequence). The CDR3 DNA follows: TGTGCCAGCAGCCGGAGGACTATTGAAGAGACCCAGTACTTC. Translated, it gives CASSRRTIEETQYF.

Many counts were recorded for this clonotype. The chain employs TRBV11-2 and TRBJ1-2, with a weak D call TRBD1 (5 bases). The germline V and J ends were trimmed by 5 bases and 4 bases, with 20 bases remaining between them. Germline CDR1 and CDR2: SGHAT and FQNNGV. The CDR3 loop spans 16 amino acids. The DNA for the CDR3 is TGTGCCAGCAGCGAAACCGCAGGGAATCCGTCCTATGGCTACACCTTC. Its translation: CASSETAGNPSYGYTF.

This clonotype was observed a handful of times. J is TRBJ1-5 and V is TRBV5-1, with D unclear. Between the trimmed V and J ends, which lost 0 bases and 0 bases, there was a span of 7 bases. CDR3 length: 15 amino acids. Germline V lookup: CDR1 SGHRS, CDR2 YFSETQ. Here the CDR3 reads CASSLVPSSNQPQHF. In nucleotides, the CDR3 is TGCGCCAGCAGCTTGGTTCCCAGTAGCAATCAGCCCCAGCATTTT. The whole variable domain, remainder taken from reference TRBV5-1 and TRBJ1-5, is KAGVTQTPRYLIKTRGQQVTLSCSPISGHRSVSWYQQTPGQGLQFLFEYFSETQRNKGNFPGRFSGRQFSNSRSEMNVSTLELGDSALYLCASSLVPSSNQPQHFGDGTRLSIL.

This clonotype was found many times. V is TRBV6-6 and J is TRBJ1-2; D possibly corresponds to TRBD1 (5 bases). The CDR3 loop spans 14 amino acids. CDR1 is MNHNY and CDR2 is SVGAGI in the germline V gene (reference sequence). The V end was cut by 5 bases, the J end by 4 bases, with 14 bases between. The chain's CDR3 is CASSPTGGVYGYTF. Here the CDR3 DNA reads TGTGCCAGCAGTCCGACGGGGGGAGTCTATGGCTACACCTTC.

The V and J genes are TRBV7-2 and TRBJ1-2, with D uncertain. This CDR3 has 14 residues. Germline V gene lookup returns CDR1 SGHTA and CDR2 FQGNSA. Trimming removed 1 base at V and 4 bases at J, with 10 bases between. CDR3 nucleotide sequence: TGTGCCAGCAGCTTAGGCCCAGAGCCCTATGGCTACACCTTC. It yields the protein CASSLGPEPYGYTF.

This clonotype has a handful of counts. The chain joins TRBV13 to TRBJ2-3; 12 bases align to TRBD2. V shed 5 bases and J 4 bases; nucleotides not matched to a gene: 7. CDR1 is PRHDT, CDR2 FYEKMQ, per germline (reference sequence). The CDR3 consists of 16 residues. CDR3 sequence: CASSKPSGGASDTQYF. Here the CDR3 DNA reads TGTGCCAGCAGCAAACCTAGCGGGGGGGCCTCAGATACGCAGTATTTT.

V is TRBV5-1 and J is TRBJ1-2; 9 bases match TRBD1. The length of the CDR3 is 18 residues. Germline V lookup: CDR1 SGHRS, CDR2 YFSETQ. The junction had 19 bases not matched to a gene; V was cut back by 0 bases and J by 10 bases. The CDR3 DNA follows: TGCGCCAGCAGCTTGGGGGCCGTCCGGGACAGGGACAACACTGACTACACCTTC. It yields the protein CASSLGAVRDRDNTDYTF.

The chain has TRBV18 and TRBJ1-1; D remains ambiguous. Germline V gives CDR1 KGHSH, CDR2 LQKENI. There are 14 residues in the CDR3. V was shortened by 3 bases and J by 3 bases, with 11 bases between the two germline ends. This CDR3 is CASSPTQVDTEAFF. In DNA, the CDR3 is TGTGCCAGCTCACCCACGCAGGTCGACACTGAAGCTTTCTTT.

On this clonotype itself: At one end the junction does not follow the germline gene, possibly because of a read error. The rearrangement links TRBV29-1 to TRBJ2-1; the D gene is possibly TRBD2 (6 bases). The CDR3 length is 18 residues. From germline, CDR1 is SQVTM and CDR2 ANQGSEA. This CDR3 is CSILGSILDLAGYNEQDF. CDR3 in DNA: TGCAGCATCCTTGGGTCTATTCTAGACCTCGCGGGATACAATGAGCAGGACTTC.

This clonotype turned up a few times. The V and J genes are TRBV2 and TRBJ1-5; perhaps TRBD1 as D (5 bases). Germline V gives CDR1 SNHLY, CDR2 FYNNEI. Trimming shortened V by 8 bases and J by 5 bases, and 13 bases separated the two germline ends. The CDR3 is 13 amino acids. In nucleotides, the CDR3 is TGTGCCAGCCTTAGGGACCGAGATCAGCCCCAGCATTTT. The encoded protein is CASLRDRDQPQHF. Together with reference TRBV2 and TRBJ1-5, the CDR3 gives the full variable domain: EPEVTQTPSHQVTQMGQEVILRCVPISNHLYFYWYRQILGQKVEFLVSFYNNEISEKSEIFDDQFSVERPDGSNFTLKIRSTKLEDSAMYFCASLRDRDQPQHFGDGTRLSIL.

This clonotype was seen many times. This chain connects TRBV28 to TRBJ1-6; TRBD1 is a possible D gene (6 bases). Germline V lookup: CDR1 MDHEN, CDR2 SYDVKM. V was pared by 3 bases and J by 6 bases, with 12 bases between. CDR3 length equals 15 residues. CDR3: CASSFVRTANSPLHF. As DNA, the CDR3 is TGTGCCAGCAGTTTTGTGCGGACAGCTAATTCACCCCTCCACTTT.

This clonotype was seen ten or more times. This chain links TRBV20-1 with TRBJ2-5; 9 bases map to TRBD2. Losses at the gene ends were 1 base for V and 5 bases for J; bases not matched to a gene: 14. Germline CDR1 is DFQATT and CDR2 is SNEGSKA (reference sequence). The CDR3 has 17 residues. In nucleotides, the CDR3 is TGCAGTGCTAGAGGAGGGGGTAGCGGGGGATCGTTGGAGACCCAGTACTTC. Translating gives CSARGGGSGGSLETQYF.

This clonotype has just a few counts. This chain's CDR3 is CAIRTGIGDGYTF. The DNA of the CDR3 is TGTGCCATTCGAACCGGGATTGGGGACGGCTACACCTTC. This chain uses TRBV2 with TRBJ1-2, with D possibly TRBD1 on 5 matching bases. V dropped 10 bases and J dropped 8 bases, with 20 bases sitting between them. CDR1 and CDR2 from the germline V gene are SNHLY and FYNNEI. The CDR3 length is 13 residues.

This clonotype was seen repeatedly, ten times or more. This chain uses TRBV6-5 with TRBJ1-1; D not certain. Between the trimmed V and J ends, which lost 5 bases and 11 bases, there was a span of 15 bases. Germline lookup yields CDR1 MNHEY and CDR2 SVGAGI. The CDR3 runs 12 residues. CDR3 sequence reads: CASSRGGRSAFF. CDR3 nucleotides: TGTGCCAGCAGTCGGGGAGGCAGGTCGGCTTTCTTT.

This clonotype was detected ten times or more. V gene TRBV5-1 combines with J gene TRBJ2-5; 11 positions match TRBD2. J was trimmed by 5 bases and V by 0 bases; bases with no gene match: 9. The CDR3 is made up of 17 amino acids. Germline V gene lookup returns CDR1 SGHRS and CDR2 YFSETQ. The CDR3 reads CASSLALAGGVRETQYF. The CDR3 DNA is TGCGCCAGCAGCTTGGCGCTAGCGGGAGGAGTACGGGAGACCCAGTACTTC.

The chain has TRBV14 and TRBJ1-1; a possible D gene is TRBD1 (5 bases). The V gene's germline CDR1 is SGHDN and CDR2 FVKESK. The CDR3 is 16 residues long. Deletions cut 1 base from V and 0 bases from J, with 12 bases between. CDR3 region: CASSQGRRGMNTEAFF. The CDR3, as DNA: TGTGCCAGCAGCCAAGGACGGAGGGGTATGAACACTGAAGCTTTCTTT.

The chain has TRBV6-6 and TRBJ1-1, with 7 positions matching TRBD1. The CDR3 is 15 residues long. Germline V gives CDR1 MNHNY, CDR2 SVGAGI (reference sequence). The junction had 10 bases not matched to a gene; V was cut back by 6 bases and J by 3 bases. The DNA of the CDR3 is TGTGCCAGCAGGGGGACAGCGCAGGGGTACACTGAAGCTTTCTTT. Protein sequence: CASRGTAQGYTEAFF.

As regards this clonotype: This could be a read error, since a much larger clone is one nucleotide away. The chain couples TRBV20-1 to TRBJ1-2, with 11 bases lining up with TRBD1. CDR3 length: 13 residues. Germline V gives CDR1 DFQATT, CDR2 SNEGSKA (reference sequence). V was clipped by 5 bases and J by 4 bases; unmatched bases: 3. The CDR3 region has the DNA TGCAGTGCTTGGGGACAGGGGGGCTATGGCTACACCTTC. Its protein product is CSAWGQGGYGYTF.

This clonotype was seen repeatedly, ten times or more. V gene TRBV5-1 combines with J gene TRBJ2-1; the match to TRBD2 covers 11 bases. The CDR3 extends over 15 amino acids. Per germline, CDR1 SGHRS and CDR2 YFSETQ. Trimming cost V 4 bases and J 9 bases; bases outside gene matches: 9. CDR3 sequence: CASSETSGRYGEQFF. The CDR3 nucleotides are TGCGCCAGCAGCGAAACTAGCGGGAGATATGGTGAGCAGTTCTTC.

This clonotype showed up just once. A much larger clonotype is one base distant, so this may be a read error. The J gene is TRBJ2-3, the V gene TRBV6-1; no clear D gene. This CDR3 is built from 12 residues. V lost 4 bases to trimming and J lost 6 bases, with 8 bases between them. Germline values: CDR1 MNHNS, CDR2 SASEGT. The CDR3, as DNA: TGTGCCAGCAGTGGAGCCGGGGATACGCAGTATTTT. Protein: CASSGAGDTQYF.

This clonotype was recorded a few times. DNA for the CDR3: TGTGCCTGGAGCCTAGCGGGCCACCCTACCTACGAGCAGTACTTC. Translation: CAWSLAGHPTYEQYF. The chain employs TRBV30 and TRBJ2-7; TRBD2 agrees at 8 bases. CDR1 is GTSNPN and CDR2 is SVGIG in the germline V gene (reference sequence). The CDR3 loop spans 15 amino acids. V was pared by 3 bases and J by 2 bases, with 9 bases of the junction left unmatched.

This chain joins TRBV15 and TRBJ2-2; D is unclear. The CDR3 is 15 amino acids. The V end was cut by 0 bases, the J end by 1 base, with 6 bases between. Germline values: CDR1 LNHNV, CDR2 YYDKDF (reference sequence). The CDR3 DNA reads TGTGCCACCAGCAGAGATCAAGGGAACACCGGGGAGCTGTTTTTT. Translation: CATSRDQGNTGELFF.

This clonotype was counted many times. This chain links TRBV11-2 with TRBJ2-1; no firm D call. This CDR3 is built from 13 residues. Trimming left V 0 bases short and J 6 bases short, with 6 bases between. Germline loops: CDR1 SGHAT, CDR2 FQNNGV. The CDR3 is CASSLEPANEQFF. The CDR3 region has the DNA TGTGCCAGCAGCTTAGAACCTGCCAATGAGCAGTTCTTC.

As concerns this clonotype: This could be a read error, since a much larger clone is one nucleotide away. The chain has TRBV12-3 or TRBV12-4 and TRBJ2-5; a possible D gene is TRBD2 (6 bases). TRBJ2-4 matches the DNA end more closely, so the J call is doubtful. CDR3 size: 13 residues. The CDR3 protein is CAGSWRDGNIQYF. The CDR3 bases are TGTGCCGGCAGTTGGAGGGACGGAAACATTCAGTACTTC.

The V gene is TRBV6-4, the J gene TRBJ2-3, with a weak D call TRBD1 (6 bases). Germline CDR1 is MRHNA and CDR2 is SNTAGT. The CDR3 loop spans 13 amino acids. V was cut by 6 bases and J by 8 bases, with 15 bases left in between. The chain's CDR3 is CASRDKGEGTQYF. The DNA for the CDR3 is TGTGCCAGCAGGGACAAGGGGGAAGGTACGCAGTATTTT.

This clonotype was found a few times. J is TRBJ1-3 and V is TRBV7-6, with D unresolved. CDR3 length: 15 residues. Trimming took 5 bases from V and 0 from J, leaving 11 bases between them. Germline V gives CDR1 SGHVS, CDR2 FNYEAQ. CDR3 in amino acids: CASSPNADSGNTIYF. CDR3 coding DNA: TGTGCCAGCAGCCCGAACGCCGACTCTGGAAACACCATATATTTT.

A single count supports this clonotype. V is TRBV28 and J is TRBJ2-7; D may match TRBD1 or TRBD2 (5 bases each). V was pared by 5 bases and J by 1 base, with 18 bases between. The CDR3 is 16 amino acids. Looked up from germline, CDR1 is MDHEN and CDR2 is SYDVKM. DNA of the CDR3: TGTGCCAGCAGTGGGGGTGGGGCCTCAGGGTCCTACGAGCAGTACTTC. It codes for CASSGGGASGSYEQYF.

In this sample, this clonotype turned up many times. V usage is TRBV10-3 and J usage is TRBJ1-6; 8 nucleotides line up with TRBD1. The trim removed 6 bases at V and 10 bases at J, leaving 8 bases unmatched. CDR3 length: 14 residues. Germline-derived CDR1 and CDR2 are ENHRY and SYGVKD. CDR3 in amino acids: CAIRKTGVGSPLHF. DNA for the CDR3: TGTGCCATCAGGAAGACAGGGGTAGGCTCACCCCTCCACTTT.

The CDR3 is CATSRVGSSYEQYF. In DNA form, the CDR3 reads TGTGCCACCAGCAGAGTGGGGTCCTCCTACGAGCAGTACTTC. V is TRBV15 and J is TRBJ2-7; D not resolved. CDR1 LNHNV and CDR2 YYDKDF come from the germline V gene (reference sequence). V lost 1 base, J lost 0 bases, and 7 bases lay in between. This CDR3 is 14 amino acids long.

The rearrangement uses TRBV11-2 and TRBJ2-5; D may match TRBD1 or TRBD2 (5 bases each). The CDR3 extends over 14 amino acids. Between the trimmed V and J ends, which lost 8 bases and 0 bases, there was a span of 13 bases. The germline CDR1 and CDR2 sequences are SGHAT and FQNNGV. Here the CDR3 reads CASSPRGDQETQYF. CDR3 DNA: TGTGCCAGCTCACCCAGAGGGGACCAAGAGACCCAGTACTTC.